Each of the 5 T cell receptor beta chains below was sequenced from the same sample in a study of OX40 agonist ivuxolimab in advanced cancers. The table came from immunoSEQ multiplex PCR; TCRdb's copy has only in-frame clones and leaves some out. The sample carries about 76,000 clones, roughly 80% recorded once. The material was CD4+ or CD8+ T cells sorted from blood, obtained in a trial of the OX40 agonist ivuxolimab. The receptors here all came from an adult with an advanced solid tumor such as melanoma, head and neck, liver or kidney cancer.

The chain combines TRBV5-6 with TRBJ1-2; no reliable D call. Looked up from germline, CDR1 is SGHDT and CDR2 is YYEEEE. V lost 1 base, J lost 8 bases, and 15 bases lay in between. The CDR3 loop spans 14 amino acids. CDR3 region: CASSLSVLVGGYTF. The CDR3 nucleotides read TGTGCCAGCAGCTTGTCAGTTTTGGTCGGCGGCTACACCTTC.

The chain uses TRBV28 and TRBJ1-6, with 8 bases lining up with TRBD1. This CDR3 has 15 residues. Germline V gives CDR1 MDHEN, CDR2 SYDVKM. The ends lost 2 bases at V and 7 bases at J; junction bases unmatched: 4. The CDR3 coding sequence is TGTGCCAGCAGTTTAATCCGGACAGGGAATTCACCCCTCCACTTT. It specifies CASSLIRTGNSPLHF.

J is TRBJ1-3 and V is TRBV19, with 8 bases aligning to TRBD1. The CDR3 contains 15 residues. The V gene end was trimmed by 10 bases and the J gene end by 5 bases; junction bases not matched to a gene: 13. Germline CDR1 is LNHDA and CDR2 is SQIVND (reference sequence). The CDR3 region is CATAWTRGRRNTIYF. CDR3 DNA: TGTGCCACCGCGTGGACCAGGGGGCGCAGAAACACCATATATTTT.

V and J are TRBV11-1 and TRBJ1-3; D ambiguous. The V end was cut by 6 bases, the J end by 4 bases, with 13 bases between. The V gene's germline CDR1 is SGHAT and CDR2 FQDESV (reference sequence). This CDR3 spans 14 amino acids. The CDR3 sequence: CASRKGSRGNTIYF. CDR3 in DNA: TGTGCCAGCAGGAAAGGGAGTCGCGGAAACACCATATATTTT.

This chain uses TRBV6-5 with TRBJ2-1; D possibly uses TRBD1 or TRBD2 (5 bases each). This CDR3 region has 14 residues. V gave up 0 bases and J gave up 10 bases, with 13 bases separating them. Germline V lookup: CDR1 MNHEY, CDR2 SVGAGI. CDR3 coding DNA: TGTGCCAGCAGTTACTCGATTCGAGGGGTCGAGCAGTTCTTC. Translation: CASSYSIRGVEQFF.